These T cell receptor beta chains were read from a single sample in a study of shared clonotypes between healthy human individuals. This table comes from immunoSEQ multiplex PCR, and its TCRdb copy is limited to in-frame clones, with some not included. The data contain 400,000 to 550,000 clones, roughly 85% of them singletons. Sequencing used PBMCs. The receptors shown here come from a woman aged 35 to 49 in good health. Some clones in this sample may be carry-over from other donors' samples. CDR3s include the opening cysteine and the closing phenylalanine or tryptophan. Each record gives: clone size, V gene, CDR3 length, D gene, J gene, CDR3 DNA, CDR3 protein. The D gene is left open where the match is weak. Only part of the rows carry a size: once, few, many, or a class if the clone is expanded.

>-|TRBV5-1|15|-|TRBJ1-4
TGCGCCAGCAGCTTCGGCACCCCAACTAATGAAAAACTGTTTTTT
CASSFGTPTNEKLFF
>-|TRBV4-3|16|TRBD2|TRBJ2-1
TGCGCCAGCAGCCAGGAGTGGGCTAGCGGGAGTCATGAGCAGTTCTTC
CASSQEWASGSHEQFF
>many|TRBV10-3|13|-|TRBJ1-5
TGTGCCATCAGCCCGGACAGTGATCAGCCCCAGCATTTT
CAISPDSDQPQHF
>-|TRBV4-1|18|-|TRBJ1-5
TGCGCCAGCAGCCAAGGACATGCCCTTACAACGCGCAATCAGCCCCAGCATTTT
CASSQGHALTTRNQPQHF
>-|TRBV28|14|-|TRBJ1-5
TGTGCCAGCAGTTTACTGCCAGGCTCGCAGCCCCAGCATTTT
CASSLLPGSQPQHF
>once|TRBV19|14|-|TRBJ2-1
TGTGCCAGTAGCACCCTCGGACTCTACAATGAGCAGTTCTTC
CASSTLGLYNEQFF
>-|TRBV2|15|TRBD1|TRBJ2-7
TGTGCCAGCAGACCTGGGACAGAGAATTTATACGAGCAGTACTTC
CASRPGTENLYEQYF
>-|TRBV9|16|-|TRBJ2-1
TGTGCCAGCAGCCCCAGTGGGTGGCGGATGTACAATGAGCAGTTCTTC
CASSPSGWRMYNEQFF
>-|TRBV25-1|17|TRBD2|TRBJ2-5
TGTGCCAGCAGCGAGGGCAGGACTAGCGGGGACCAAGAGACCCAGTACTTC
CASSEGRTSGDQETQYF
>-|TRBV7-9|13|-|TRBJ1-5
TGTGCCAGCAGCTGGGGTAGCAATCAGCCCCAGCATTTT
CASSWGSNQPQHF
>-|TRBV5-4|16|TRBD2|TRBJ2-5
TGTGCCAGCAGCTTGGATCCGGGGGCGGGAGGAGAGACCCAGTACTTC
CASSLDPGAGGETQYF
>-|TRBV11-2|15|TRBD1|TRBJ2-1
TGTGCCAGCAGCGCACAGGGGGCGATATGGAATGAGCAGTTCTTC
CASSAQGAIWNEQFF
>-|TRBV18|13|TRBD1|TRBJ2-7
TGTGCCAGCCGGACAGGGGGCGGGAACGAGCAGTACTTC
CASRTGGGNEQYF
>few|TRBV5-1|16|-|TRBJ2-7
TGCGCCAGCAGCTCCCGGGACCGATCGAACTCCTACGAGCAGTACTTC
CASSSRDRSNSYEQYF
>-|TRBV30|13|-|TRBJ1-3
TGTGCCTGGAGTGTCGGCAGGGGAAACACCATATATTTT
CAWSVGRGNTIYF
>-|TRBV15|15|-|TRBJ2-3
TGTGCCACCAGCAGAGATCGGGGGCTCACAGATACGCAGTATTTT
CATSRDRGLTDTQYF
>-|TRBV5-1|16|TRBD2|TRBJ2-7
TGCGCCAGCAGCTTGGTTCTGGCGGGGGGCTCCTACGAGCAGTACTTC
CASSLVLAGGSYEQYF
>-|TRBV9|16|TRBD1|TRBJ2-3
TGTGCCAGCAGCCCAAGGACAGGGGAAGGCACAGATACGCAGTATTTT
CASSPRTGEGTDTQYF
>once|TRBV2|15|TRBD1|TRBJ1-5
TGTGCCAGCAGTGTAAGGACAGGGGGCAATCAGCCCCAGCATTTT
CASSVRTGGNQPQHF
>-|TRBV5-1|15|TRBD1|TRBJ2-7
TGCGCCAGCAGCCTGACAGGGGGGAGCTCCTACGAGCAGTACTTC
CASSLTGGSSYEQYF
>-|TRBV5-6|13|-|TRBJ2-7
TGTGCCAGCAGCTTTACCGGGTCCTACGAGCAGTACTTC
CASSFTGSYEQYF
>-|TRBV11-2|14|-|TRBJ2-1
TGTGCCAGCAGCGCCGTCGGGTCCTACAATGAGCAGTTCTTC
CASSAVGSYNEQFF
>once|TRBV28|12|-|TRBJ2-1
TGTGCCAGCAGTACGAGGCTCAATGAGCAGTTCTTC
CASSTRLNEQFF
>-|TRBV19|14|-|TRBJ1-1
TGTGCCAGTAGTATAGCGGCAGGGTCGGCATCAGCTTTCTTT
CASSIAAGSASAFF
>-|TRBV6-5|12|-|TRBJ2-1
TGTGCCAGCAGTATACCGGGAACTGAGCAGTTCTTC
CASSIPGTEQFF
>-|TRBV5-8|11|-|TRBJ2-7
TGTGCCACCAGCATTGGCTACGAGCAGTACTTC
CATSIGYEQYF
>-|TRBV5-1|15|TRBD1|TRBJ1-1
TGCGCCAGCAGCCGGGACAGGGGGGTCCTTGCTGAAGCTTTCTTT
CASSRDRGVLAEAFF
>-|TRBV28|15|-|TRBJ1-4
TGTGCCAGCAGTTTCTCGACAGAAGCTAATGAAAAACTGTTTTTT
CASSFSTEANEKLFF